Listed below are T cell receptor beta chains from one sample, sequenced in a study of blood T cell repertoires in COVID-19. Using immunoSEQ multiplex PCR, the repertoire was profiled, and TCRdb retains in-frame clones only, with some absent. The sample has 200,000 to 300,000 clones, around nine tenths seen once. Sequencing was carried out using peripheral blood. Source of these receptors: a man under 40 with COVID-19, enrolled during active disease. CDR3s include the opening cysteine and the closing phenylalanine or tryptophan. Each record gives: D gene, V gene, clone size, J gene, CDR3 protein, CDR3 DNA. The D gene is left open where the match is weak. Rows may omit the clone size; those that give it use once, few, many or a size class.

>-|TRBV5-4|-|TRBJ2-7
CASSLYIAGGTEQYF
TGTGCCAGCAGCTTGTATATCGCAGGGGGGACCGAGCAGTACTTC
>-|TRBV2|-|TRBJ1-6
CASSDKGYNSPLHF
TGTGCCAGCAGTGATAAGGGGTATAATTCACCCCTCCACTTT
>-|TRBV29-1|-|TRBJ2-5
CSVEGFAEYQETQYF
TGCAGCGTTGAAGGTTTCGCTGAGTACCAAGAGACCCAGTACTTC
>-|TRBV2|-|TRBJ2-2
CASSETRANTGELFF
TGTGCCAGCAGTGAAACGCGGGCGAACACCGGGGAGCTGTTTTTT
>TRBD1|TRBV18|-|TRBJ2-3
CASSSGQGAHTQYF
TGTGCCAGCTCCTCGGGACAGGGGGCACATACGCAGTATTTT
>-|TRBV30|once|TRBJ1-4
CAWSVQGRSTLFF
TGTGCCTGGAGTGTACAGGGCAGGTCCACTTTGTTTTTT
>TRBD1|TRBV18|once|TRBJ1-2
CASSPAAGGYGYTF
TGTGCCAGCTCACCCGCCGCAGGGGGCTATGGCTACACCTTC
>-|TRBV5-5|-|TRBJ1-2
CASSLGPHDDGYTF
TGTGCCAGCAGCTTGGGGCCCCATGATGATGGCTACACCTTC
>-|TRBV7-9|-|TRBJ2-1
CASSLFGSYNEQFF
TGTGCCAGCAGCTTATTCGGTTCTTACAATGAGCAGTTCTTC
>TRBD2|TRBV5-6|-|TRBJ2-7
CASSYKSAGGRYEQYF
TGTGCCAGCAGCTATAAATCAGCGGGGGGGCGGTACGAGCAGTACTTC
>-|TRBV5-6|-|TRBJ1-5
CASSYQVSPPQHF
TGTGCCAGCAGTTACCAGGTCAGCCCGCCCCAGCATTTT
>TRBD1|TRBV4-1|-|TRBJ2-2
CASSQGQGVGAGELFF
TGCGCCAGCAGCCAAGGACAGGGGGTAGGGGCCGGGGAGCTGTTTTTT
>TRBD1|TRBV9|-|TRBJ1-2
CASSSDPGQPNGYTF
TGTGCCAGCAGCTCGGATCCGGGACAGCCTAATGGCTACACCTTC
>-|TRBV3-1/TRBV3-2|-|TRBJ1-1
CASSQDSRTNTEAFF
TGTGCCAGCAGCCAAGATTCCAGAACGAACACTGAAGCTTTCTTT
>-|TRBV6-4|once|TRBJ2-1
CASSDRASYNEQFF
TGTGCCAGCAGTGACCGCGCTTCCTACAATGAGCAGTTCTTC
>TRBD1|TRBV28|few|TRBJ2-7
CASSLYGTGVYEQYF
TGTGCCAGCAGTTTATACGGGACAGGGGTTTACGAGCAGTACTTC
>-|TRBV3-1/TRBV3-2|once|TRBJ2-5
CASSQDGGTQETQYF
TGTGCCAGCAGCCAAGATGGGGGGACCCAAGAGACCCAGTACTTC
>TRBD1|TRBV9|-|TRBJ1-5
CASSGTGQEDQPQHF
TGTGCCAGCAGCGGAACCGGACAGGAAGATCAGCCCCAGCATTTT
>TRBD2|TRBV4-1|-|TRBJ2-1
CASSQGLAARGDEQFF
TGCGCCAGCAGCCAAGGACTAGCGGCCCGGGGGGATGAGCAGTTCTTC
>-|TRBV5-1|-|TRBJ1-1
CASSLVDSMNTEAFF
TGCGCCAGCAGCCTGGTGGACAGCATGAACACTGAAGCTTTCTTT
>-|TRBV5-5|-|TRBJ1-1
CASSPGQRRTEAFF
TGTGCCAGCAGCCCGGGACAAAGGAGGACTGAAGCTTTCTTT
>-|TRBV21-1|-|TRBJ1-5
CASSKANGRGQNQPQHF
TGTGCCAGCAGCAAAGCAAACGGCAGGGGGCAGAATCAGCCCCAGCATTTT
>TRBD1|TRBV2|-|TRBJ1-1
CASSLSTGAVTEAFF
TGTGCCAGCAGCCTAAGTACAGGGGCAGTCACTGAAGCTTTCTTT
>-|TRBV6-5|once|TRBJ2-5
CASRPPRGLMAQYF
TGTGCCAGCAGGCCCCCCAGGGGCTTGATGGCCCAGTACTTC
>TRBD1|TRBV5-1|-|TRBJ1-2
CASSSAGGYGYTF
TGCGCCAGCAGCTCGGCAGGGGGCTATGGCTACACCTTC
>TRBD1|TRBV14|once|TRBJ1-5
CASSQDRGRQPQHF
TGTGCCAGCAGCCAAGATAGGGGGCGGCAGCCCCAGCATTTT
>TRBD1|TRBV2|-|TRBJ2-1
CASSENRGGNEQFF
TGTGCCAGCAGTGAGAACAGGGGCGGCAATGAGCAGTTCTTC
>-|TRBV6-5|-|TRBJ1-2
CASSYSGRNYGYTF
TGTGCCAGCAGTTACTCGGGCAGAAACTATGGCTACACCTTC
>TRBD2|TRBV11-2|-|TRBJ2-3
CASNVAGSVTDTQYF
TGTGCCAGCAACGTAGCGGGGTCCGTCACAGATACGCAGTATTTT
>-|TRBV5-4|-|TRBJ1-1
CASSPSLGGEAFF
TGTGCCAGCAGCCCATCTCTGGGGGGGGAAGCTTTCTTT
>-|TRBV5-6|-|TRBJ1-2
CASSLSRPYGYTF
TGTGCCAGCAGCTTGAGCAGGCCATATGGCTACACCTTC
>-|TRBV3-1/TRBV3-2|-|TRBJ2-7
CASSQSLQGPEQYF
TGTGCCAGCAGCCAATCCTTACAGGGACCCGAGCAGTACTTC
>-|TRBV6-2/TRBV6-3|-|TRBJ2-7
CASSRGASYEQYF
TGTGCCAGCAGTCGGGGGGCCTCCTACGAGCAGTACTTC
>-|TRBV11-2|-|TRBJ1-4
CASSLEGEEKLFF
TGTGCCAGCAGCTTAGAAGGGGAAGAAAAACTGTTTTTT
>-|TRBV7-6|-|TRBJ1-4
CASSFQGLFGEKLFF
TGTGCCAGCAGCTTTCAGGGGCTTTTCGGGGAAAAACTGTTTTTT
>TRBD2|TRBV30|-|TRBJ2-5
CACVSGGAGETQYF
TGTGCCTGCGTTAGCGGGGGGGCGGGTGAGACCCAGTACTTC
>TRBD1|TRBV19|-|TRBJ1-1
CASSIGDRGPGYGTEAFF
TGTGCCAGTAGTATAGGCGACAGGGGGCCGGGGTACGGCACTGAAGCTTTCTTT
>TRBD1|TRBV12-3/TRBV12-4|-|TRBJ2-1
CASRRQGTEQFF
TGTGCCAGCAGACGACAGGGTACTGAGCAGTTCTTC
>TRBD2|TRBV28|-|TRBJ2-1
CASSPGLAGIYNEQFF
TGTGCCAGCAGCCCCGGACTAGCGGGGATATACAATGAGCAGTTCTTC
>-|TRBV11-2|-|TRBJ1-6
CASSLVGADNNSPLHF
TGTGCCAGCAGCTTAGTTGGGGCGGACAATAATTCACCCCTCCACTTT
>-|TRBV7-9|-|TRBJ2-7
CASSLRAGEQYF
TGTGCCAGCAGCTTAAGAGCAGGGGAGCAGTACTTC
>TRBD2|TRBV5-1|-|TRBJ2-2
CASSLGTKNTGELFF
TGCGCCAGCAGCTTAGGGACTAAGAACACCGGGGAGCTGTTTTTT
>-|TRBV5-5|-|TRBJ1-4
CASSLVWGGEKLFF
TGTGCCAGCAGCTTGGTTTGGGGGGGCGAAAAACTGTTTTTT
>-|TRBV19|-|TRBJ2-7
CASSIASGYTYEQYF
TGTGCCAGTAGTATAGCATCGGGGTATACCTACGAGCAGTACTTC
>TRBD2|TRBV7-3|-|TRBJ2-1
CASSLGTSGGALNEQFF
TGTGCCAGCAGCCTCGGGACTAGCGGGGGGGCTCTTAATGAGCAGTTCTTC
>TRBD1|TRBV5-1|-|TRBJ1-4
CASSLGQGREKLFF
TGCGCCAGCAGCTTGGGACAGGGGAGAGAAAAACTGTTTTTT
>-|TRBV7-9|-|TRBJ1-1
CASSLASGMNTEAFF
TGTGCCAGCAGCTTAGCCTCCGGGATGAACACTGAAGCTTTCTTT
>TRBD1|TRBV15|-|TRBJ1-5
CATSRGTGGEEKPQHF
TGTGCCACCAGCAGAGGGACAGGGGGCGAAGAAAAGCCCCAGCATTTT
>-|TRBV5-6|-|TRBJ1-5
CASSLTGFRQPQHF
TGTGCCAGCAGCTTAACAGGGTTTAGACAGCCCCAGCATTTT
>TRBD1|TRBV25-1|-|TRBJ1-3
CASSQPTGPGNTIYF
TGTGCCAGCAGTCAACCGACAGGGCCTGGAAACACCATATATTTT
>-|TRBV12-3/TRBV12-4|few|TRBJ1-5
CASTTGQHQPQHF
TGTGCCAGCACAACGGGACAACATCAGCCCCAGCATTTT